The 28 T cell receptor beta chains reported below all come from one sample, sequenced in a study of vaccination and CD4 T cells after COVID-19 (dated by TCRdb to the early 2020s). Their antigen targets remain unknown. The library came from PCR. Data came from an Illumina iSeq 100. DNA from cultured CD4+ T cells underwent TCR sequencing with the Oncomine TCR Beta short-read assay at the Johns Hopkins FTIC core. TCRdb passed the public sequencing reads through fastp at Q25 and MiXCR, retaining productive beta sequences. All rows with the same CDR3 protein become a single entry with the most common DNA and genes. The sample data list 20,000 to 25,000 distinct CDR3 sequences, and roughly two fifths of these were observed just once. The ten biggest clones cover about 32% of the sample. Read against the paper, the sample's time point label means: late sampling 161 to 241 days after vaccination in a few convalescent patients. The label giving this sample's treatment or condition can be read as: roughly ten-day PBMC culture with coronavirus spike peptide pools or control peptides (ViraFEST assay).

The sample in question was CD4+ T cells from blood, cultured in vitro, obtained about 7 months after SARS-CoV-2 vaccination. Receptors were obtained from a human donor who had recovered from COVID-19.

The V and J genes are TRBV29-1 and TRBJ2-2; 7 nucleotides align to TRBD2. The V gene end was trimmed by 4 bases and the J gene end by 3 bases; junction bases not matched to a gene: 8. The CDR3 runs to 15 residues. The germline gives CDR1 SQVTM, CDR2 ANQGSEA. Here the CDR3 DNA reads TGCAGCGTTGGGGGCGGGAGAGGTCACACCGGGGAGCTGTTTTTT. It encodes CSVGGGRGHTGELFF.

This chain links TRBV7-9 with TRBJ2-7; tentative D call: TRBD2 (5 bases). CDR3 length: 12 residues. Trimming shortened V by 5 bases and J by 10 bases, and 15 bases separated the two germline ends. Germline V lookup: CDR1 SEHNR, CDR2 FQNEAQ (reference sequence). CDR3 amino acids: CASSQQQAAQYF. Here the CDR3 DNA reads TGTGCCAGCAGCCAACAGCAAGCGGCTCAGTACTTC.

The rearrangement uses TRBV6-5 and TRBJ2-1, with 7 bases fitting TRBD1. The CDR3 loop spans 15 amino acids. J was trimmed by 8 bases and V by 0 bases; bases with no gene match: 7. Germline loops: CDR1 MNHEY, CDR2 SVGAGI. This chain's CDR3 is CASSYSGGAFHEQFF. The CDR3 DNA is TGTGCCAGCAGTTACTCAGGGGGCGCCTTCCATGAGCAGTTCTTC.

The V call is TRBV29-1, the J call TRBJ2-3; D possibly corresponds to TRBD2 (6 bases). Trimming took off 7 bases at V and 5 bases at J, with 16 bases between the two ends. The germline gives CDR1 SQVTM, CDR2 ANQGSEA. This CDR3 is 13 amino acids long. Here the CDR3 DNA reads TGCAGCGGAGATAGCGGAGGGGTAGATACGCAGTATTTT. This encodes CSGDSGGVDTQYF.

This clonotype occurred a few times. V and J are TRBV7-9 and TRBJ1-1, with D possibly TRBD1 on 6 matching bases. This CDR3 is built from 15 residues. V gave up 5 bases and J gave up 1 base, with 14 bases separating them. Germline V CDR1 and CDR2: SEHNR, FQNEAQ (reference sequence). Written as DNA, the CDR3 is TGTGCCAGCAGCCACAACAGGGAGGAGAACACTGAAGCTTTCTTT. Amino acids: CASSHNREENTEAFF.

This clonotype turned up a few times. The chain has TRBV7-3 and TRBJ2-5; no firm D call. The CDR3 sequence is 9 residues long. V was pared by 5 bases and J by 10 bases, with 5 bases between. In germline, CDR1 is SGHTA, CDR2 FQGTGA. The CDR3 region is CASSPLQYF. CDR3 coding DNA: TGTGCCAGCAGCCCTCTCCAGTACTTC.

This clonotype was seen a handful of times. V and J are TRBV4-3 and TRBJ2-5; 9 bases align to TRBD2. The V and J ends lost 1 base and 2 bases, in that order; junction bases with no gene match: 5. The CDR3 is 16 amino acids. Germline CDR1 and CDR2: LGHNA and YSLEER. In nucleotides, the CDR3 is TGCGCCAGCAGCCAAGGACTAGCGGACGGGCAAGAGACCCAGTACTTC. It codes for CASSQGLADGQETQYF.

The chain joins TRBV19 to TRBJ2-2, with D possibly being TRBD1 (6 bases). Germline lookup yields CDR1 LNHDA and CDR2 SQIVND (reference sequence). The V gene lost 3 bases and the J gene lost 6 bases, with 14 bases spanning the gap. The CDR3 contains 15 residues. The DNA for the CDR3 is TGTGCCAGTAGTATGGAGACAGGATCATCCGGGGAGCTGTTTTTT. This translates into CASSMETGSSGELFF.

The chain has TRBV20-1 and TRBJ2-2; weak D call: TRBD1 (5 bases). This CDR3 is built from 14 residues. Trimming left V 6 bases short and J 8 bases short, with 19 bases between. Germline V gene lookup returns CDR1 DFQATT and CDR2 SNEGSKA (reference sequence). The CDR3 DNA follows: TGCAGTGCCGCCAGGGCAAAGGGTATGGGGGAGCTGTTTTTT. This encodes CSAARAKGMGELFF.

Judged by abundance, this clonotype is medium-sized. The chain is built from TRBV28 and TRBJ1-2; D is uncertain. Looked up from germline, CDR1 is MDHEN and CDR2 is SYDVKM. V was shortened by 2 bases and J by 4 bases, with 5 bases between the two germline ends. This CDR3 spans 12 amino acids. This CDR3 is CASSLRLYGYTF. Here the CDR3 DNA reads TGTGCCAGCAGTTTAAGGCTCTATGGCTACACCTTC.

The chain is built from TRBV11-3 and TRBJ2-3; 7 nucleotides line up with TRBD1. This CDR3 contains 15 residues. The ends lost 8 bases at V and 1 base at J; junction bases unmatched: 9. Germline V gives CDR1 SGHNT, CDR2 YENEEA. The CDR3 spells CASRQDRVGTDTQYF. CDR3 coding DNA: TGTGCCAGCCGGCAAGACAGGGTCGGCACAGATACGCAGTATTTT. The full variable domain, rest sourced from reference TRBV11-3 and TRBJ2-3, is EAGVVQSPRYKIIEKKQPVAFWCNPISGHNTLYWYLQNLGQGPELLIRYENEEAVDDSQLPKDRFSAERLKGVDSTLKIQPAELGDSAVYLCASRQDRVGTDTQYFGPGTRLTVL.

This rearrangement joins TRBV23-1 to TRBJ1-2; no clear D. TRBV23-1 is assigned to the ORF class and has an uncertain function. Trimming pared 11 bases from V and 3 bases from J, leaving 19 bases between. CDR3 length: 14 amino acids. The CDR3 spells CALVNDTPYYGYTF. DNA for the CDR3: TGCGCCCTCGTAAACGATACACCTTACTATGGCTACACCTTC.

This clonotype was detected only once. CDR3 sequence reads: CASRGVRGRNEAFF. CDR3 nucleotides: TGTGCCAGCAGGGGAGTCAGGGGTAGGAATGAAGCTTTCTTT. The chain is built from TRBV2 and TRBJ1-1, with D possibly matching TRBD1 (6 bases). Trimming took 6 bases from V and 7 from J, leaving 18 bases between them. Germline CDR1 is SNHLY and CDR2 is FYNNEI. CDR3 size: 14 residues.

The CDR3 is CASSLTGGGQETQYF. The CDR3 DNA sequence: TGTGCCAGCAGCCTGACAGGGGGTGGTCAAGAGACCCAGTACTTC. The gene calls are TRBV11-1 and TRBJ2-5, with 9 bases matching TRBD1. V lost 5 bases to trimming and J lost 2 bases; unmatched junction nucleotides: 6. Germline V gene sequence: CDR1 SGHAT, CDR2 FQDESV (reference sequence). The length of the CDR3 is 15 residues.

In its sample, this clonotype ranks as medium-sized (0.01 to 0.1%). The rearrangement joins TRBV7-9 to TRBJ2-1, with 9 bases that match TRBD2. Germline-derived CDR1 and CDR2 are SEHNR and FQNEAQ (reference sequence). V gave up 5 bases and J gave up 10 bases; unmatched junction bases: 18. This CDR3 comprises 17 residues. The CDR3 DNA is TGTGCCAGCAGCCCGACGGGGGTTAGCGGGAGCCGCGGAGAGCAGTTCTTC. It translates to CASSPTGVSGSRGEQFF.

Only a few counts were recorded for this clonotype. V usage is TRBV27 and J usage is TRBJ1-5; D possibly corresponds to TRBD1 (6 bases). CDR3 size: 14 residues. Between the trimmed V and J ends, which lost 6 bases and 0 bases, there was a span of 9 bases. Per the germline V gene, CDR1 is MNHEY and CDR2 is SMNVEV (reference sequence). This CDR3 reads CASSQGSSNQPQHF. CDR3 DNA: TGTGCCAGCAGCCAGGGGAGTAGCAATCAGCCCCAGCATTTT.

The genes are TRBV6-1 and TRBJ2-7; the D gene is possibly TRBD2 (7 bases). V lost 9 bases and J lost 6, with 21 bases in between. Germline V gives CDR1 MNHNS, CDR2 SASEGT. CDR3 length equals 14 residues. CDR3 DNA sequence: TGTGCCAGTAGACACTTGGGGGGGCACGCCGAGCAGTACTTC. This encodes CASRHLGGHAEQYF.

The chain joins TRBV27 to TRBJ2-6; tentatively, D is TRBD2 (6 bases). CDR1 and CDR2 from the germline V gene are MNHEY and SMNVEV (reference sequence). The CDR3 runs 16 residues. Trimming cost V 10 bases and J 0 bases, with 16 bases left between them. For the CDR3, the DNA is TGTGCCACCTCCGGGGAGGCGAGCTCTGGGGCCAACGTCCTGACTTTC. Translation: CATSGEASSGANVLTF.

The V call is TRBV20-1, the J call TRBJ2-1, with D perhaps matching TRBD2 (5 bases). V dropped 1 base and J dropped 7 bases, with 14 bases sitting between them. The CDR3 has 14 amino acids. CDR1 is DFQATT, CDR2 SNEGSKA, per germline (reference sequence). The CDR3 reads CSARAPWRTNEQFF. CDR3 DNA: TGCAGTGCTAGAGCACCGTGGAGGACGAATGAGCAGTTCTTC.

This clonotype was counted a few times. This chain's CDR3 is CSAARDRTNTEAFF. The CDR3 nucleotides are TGCAGTGCTGCGAGGGACAGGACGAACACTGAAGCTTTCTTT. The chain joins TRBV20-1 to TRBJ1-1; 8 nucleotides align to TRBD1. The V gene end was trimmed by 5 bases and the J gene end by 1 base; junction bases not matched to a gene: 6. The germline gives CDR1 DFQATT, CDR2 SNEGSKA (reference sequence). This CDR3 has 14 amino acids.

The CDR3 spells CASSLDRATDTQYF. The CDR3, as DNA: TGTGCCAGCAGCTTAGACAGGGCCACAGATACGCAGTATTTT. The chain is built from TRBV7-2 and TRBJ2-3, with a weak D call TRBD1 (6 bases). CDR1 is SGHTA, CDR2 FQGNSA, per germline. V was shortened by 1 base and J by 2 bases, with 7 bases between the two germline ends. This CDR3 spans 14 amino acids.

The CDR3 nucleotides are TGTGCCAGCAGCTTAGGTAGACAAGAGACCCAGTACTTC. It encodes CASSLGRQETQYF. The rearrangement joins TRBV11-2 to TRBJ2-5; no clear D. Germline values: CDR1 SGHAT, CDR2 FQNNGV. Trimming removed 1 base from V and 2 bases from J, with 5 bases in between. CDR3 size: 13 residues.

This chain links TRBV6-2 or TRBV6-3 with TRBJ2-1, with TRBD2 matching over 8 bases. Germline V gene sequence: CDR1 MNHEY, CDR2 SVGEGT. The CDR3 totals 12 residues. Trimming at V came to 8 bases and at J to 16 bases, leaving 13 bases not matched to a gene. For the CDR3, the DNA is TGTGCCAGCGGGGAACAGCGGGAGCGTCAATTCTTC. Its protein is CASGEQRERQFF.

CDR3 loop: CASSVLRTYEQYF. CDR3 coding DNA: TGTGCCAGCAGTGTTTTGAGAACCTACGAGCAGTACTTC. The gene calls are TRBV2 and TRBJ2-7; no firm D call. V gave up 4 bases and J gave up 2 bases, with 9 bases separating them. The CDR3 is 13 residues long. Germline values: CDR1 SNHLY, CDR2 FYNNEI.

The rearrangement links TRBV19 to TRBJ2-3; 11 bases agree with TRBD2. J was trimmed by 1 base and V by 5 bases; bases with no gene match: 5. Germline V gene lookup returns CDR1 LNHDA and CDR2 SQIVND (reference sequence). The CDR3 runs to 16 residues. The CDR3 spells CASSLPGLAGTDTQYF. CDR3 sequence (DNA): TGTGCCAGTAGTCTTCCGGGACTAGCGGGCACAGATACGCAGTATTTT.

The CDR3 here is CASSAWGSSYEQYF. The CDR3, as DNA: TGTGCCAGCAGTGCGTGGGGTAGTTCCTACGAGCAGTACTTC. This rearrangement joins TRBV6-1 to TRBJ2-7; D is uncertain. CDR3 length equals 14 residues. The V end lost 4 bases, the J end lost 1 base, and 11 bases lay between the germline ends. Looked up from germline, CDR1 is MNHNS and CDR2 is SASEGT.

The rearrangement links TRBV27 to TRBJ2-3, with 12 bases lining up with TRBD2. The CDR3 is 16 amino acids. The ends lost 5 bases at V and 5 bases at J; junction bases unmatched: 8. Looked up from germline, CDR1 is MNHEY and CDR2 is SMNVEV (reference sequence). The CDR3 DNA follows: TGTGCCAGCAGTCCCAATCGACTAGCGGGAGTAGATACGCAGTATTTT. As protein: CASSPNRLAGVDTQYF.

The V gene is TRBV7-9, the J gene TRBJ2-5; D uncertain. V was trimmed by 1 base and J by 5 bases, leaving 11 bases between them. This CDR3 spans 14 amino acids. Per germline, CDR1 SEHNR and CDR2 FQNEAQ (reference sequence). The CDR3 DNA sequence: TGTGCCAGCAGCTTAGGCGTCTACATGGAGACCCAGTACTTC. It is translated as CASSLGVYMETQYF.